Below, one T cell receptor (beta chain) is given with its context. The antigen this receptor binds is unknown. One base away there is no much larger clone; base qualities are not given. The meaning of the sample's time point label: 24 weeks on oral tofacitinib. Taken with the paper, the label for treatment or condition translates to: oral pan-JAK inhibitor, 5-10 mg twice daily. Lesional scalp punch biopsies and peripheral blood were obtained from alopecia areata patients. PBMCs were isolated by density centrifugation and stained for CD3, CD4 and CD8, after which CD4+ and CD8+ T cells were sorted on a FACSAria. This sample was included in a study of CD8+ T cells in alopecia areata (dated by TCRdb to the late 2010s). A note on the overall study: The treated patients, all with moderate-to-severe alopecia areata, were enrolled in an open-label pilot trial of oral tofacitinib given at 5 to 10 mg twice daily. The study used high-throughput TCRbeta sequencing to examine T cell clonal expansion in alopecia areata, in both the C3H/HeJ mouse model and human patients. Clonality in the scalp was compared among normal scalp (n=4), patchy alopecia areata scalp (n=8), and alopecia totalis/universalis scalp (n=8). In humans, TCRbeta sequencing was performed on scalp tissue and on sorted CD4+ and CD8+ peripheral blood T cells from healthy controls and from patients with patchy or totalis/universalis alopecia areata. Disease severity in treated patients was measured with the SALT score, which quantifies the percentage of affected scalp surface area. Amplification of TCRbeta CDR3 regions was done by immunoSEQ multiplex PCR using 35 Vbeta forward primers and 13 Jbeta reverse primers. Tofacitinib was administered for 6 to 18 months, and 6 months of follow-up off drug were then conducted to assess delayed response and recurrence. RNA was extracted with the PAXgene miRNA kit for fixed scalp, the miRNeasy kit for PBMCs, and the RNeasy kit for mouse skin. Tofacitinib-treated patients had biopsies at baseline and at 4 and 24 weeks of treatment, with a later scalp biopsy in several patients. Broader findings and caveats from the paper: Tofacitinib significantly lowered scalp clonality and the number of expanded CD8+ clones among the top 100 scalp clones. Because the treated cohort was small and had only one nonresponder, larger studies are needed to examine links between baseline CD8+ expansion and response. Many expanded lesional clones were found to persist in scalp and blood during tofacitinib treatment, and relapse after treatment cessation may be partly explained by this persistence. Compared with normal scalp, lesional scalp, particularly in alopecia totalis/universalis, had higher clonality and more expanded CD8+ clones, which suggests antigenic drive. Compared with mice, TCR sequences shared between patients were less clear, possibly partly because of HLA diversity across the patient population. Unlike mouse skin, where gammadelta T cells dominate, normal human skin contains resident alphabeta T cells that get sequenced too, which complicates analysis of the scalp TCR repertoire.

Including cysteine and phenylalanine, the CDR3 has 14 amino acids. The sequence is cut down to CDR3 DNA, 42 bases in frame from base 1. V was cut back by 0 bases and J by 5 bases, leaving a gap of 10 bases between them. Based on the germline V gene (reference sequence), the CDR1 and CDR2 sequences are GTSNPN and SVGIG. The library was obtained by the immunoSEQ multiplex PCR assay. RNA was extracted from all samples and reverse transcribed into cDNA, which served as template for TCR sequencing. SuperScript III was used to make first-strand cDNA, primed with a 2:1 mix of oligo-dT and random hexamers. Amplification bias was assessed with a synthetic immune receptor repertoire, and residual bias was removed computationally. The authors' pipeline ran thus. Raw reads were preprocessed to remove errors, and CDR3 was defined according to IMGT conventions as the region from the conserved cysteine to phenylalanine. To get clonality, Shannon entropy was normalized by log2 of the number of productive unique TCRs and the result was subtracted from 1. Whether each scalp clone was CD4 or CD8 was inferred by checking scalp TCRbeta sequences against the CD4 and CD8 repertoires from sorted blood. TCRdb re-hosts the immuneACCESS table, in-frame sequences only. Its copies lack some clones; in the studies checked, an unresolved V gene accounts for under half of them, and the cause for the rest is not known. The V and J calls and clone size are taken from that table; D and trimming were inferred from the DNA. This sample comprises about 190,000 clones, 60% of them detected only once. Just over 1% of the sample is held by the ten biggest clonotypes.

The V gene is TRBV30 and the J gene is TRBJ2-2; the D gene is unclear. This clonotype originated in a human donor with alopecia areata. The input for sequencing was CD4+ T cells sorted from blood, taken at week 24, from a patient treated with tofacitinib. In nucleotides, the sequence is TGTGCCTGGAGTGTACTCTCAGAGACCGGGGAGCTGTTTTTT. Its translation is CAWSVLSETGELFF.